The clone carrying this TCR beta chain appeared a few times. This specimen comes from a study of CD8+ T cells in alopecia areata. The CDR3 is 13 residues long. Trimming pared 6 bases from V and 2 bases from J, leaving 10 bases between. Germline assignment: CDR1 SGHVS and CDR2 FQNEAQ. The authors extracted RNA and reverse transcribed it into cDNA as the sequencing template. Libraries were prepared by immunoSEQ multiplex PCR; TCRdb keeps only in-frame clonotypes and omits some of them. The sample yields under 75,000 clones, approximately 43% seen once. This sequence was found in a human donor with alopecia areata. The material was CD8+ T cells sorted from blood, obtained at week 0. The chain couples TRBV7-8 to TRBJ1-1, with D tentatively TRBD1 (6 bases). The CDR3 DNA sequence: TGTGCCAGCAGGTTACAGGGCAACACTGAAGCTTTCTTT. This codes for CASRLQGNTEAFF. The complete variable domain, with remaining parts taken from reference TRBV7-8 and TRBJ1-1, reads GAGVSQSPRYKVAKRGQDVALRCDPISGHVSLFWYQQALGQGPEFLTYFQNEAQLDKSGLPSDRFFAERPEGSVSTLKIQRTQQEDSAVYLCASRLQGNTEAFFGQGTRLTVV.